This TCR beta chain was profiled in a study of CD8 T cells in ankylosing spondylitis. Overall study findings and caveats: Ankylosing spondylitis blood appeared to be characterized by a TCR beta motif of 8 or 9 highly homologous variants.

By quantitative 5'-RACE with molecular barcodes, the TCR beta libraries were made. Via MiXCR, TCRdb re-called the 5' RACE reads, giving one row per CDR3 protein. The sample records 300,000 to 400,000 distinct CDR3 sequences, roughly 20% being singletons. Many counts were recorded for this clonotype. What it binds is unknown. Trimming removed 6 bases at V and 7 bases at J, with 10 bases between. CDR3 size: 11 residues. This receptor was obtained from a male donor with ankylosing spondylitis or in good health (not recorded which). The genes are TRBV12-3 or TRBV12-4 and TRBJ2-7; D is undetermined. The material sequenced was blood, either unsorted or a sorted T cell fraction (not recorded which). DNA of the CDR3: TGTGCCAGCAGCCTAGGCGGAGAGCAGTACTTC. It encodes CASSLGGEQYF.